Here is one T cell receptor (beta chain) with its context. What it binds is unknown. This sample stems from a study of CXCR3-negative and CXCR3-positive naive CD8 T cells. TRB cDNA libraries were made by UMI-labeled 5' RACE. TCRdb re-called the 5' RACE reads and shows each CDR3 protein once, DNA omitted. In total, the table holds tens of thousands of distinct CDR3 sequences. CDR3 length: 15 amino acids. Germline assignment: CDR1 MNHNY and CDR2 SVGAGI (reference sequence). Notes on the study in general: Relative to CXCR3-negative naive cells, CXCR3-positive naive cells had more hydrophobic TRB CDR3s.

The specimen sequenced was naive CXCR3- CD8+ T cells from blood. Subset defined: CD45RO-CCR7+CD27+CD95- naive CD8+ T cells lacking CXCR3 (TNR3-). The source of this sequence is a human donor in good health. Some clones in this sample may be carry-over from other donors' samples. The chain couples TRBV6-6 to TRBJ2-5; TCRdb's D call, TRBD2, is unchecked because there is no DNA. The CDR3 here is CATSYSGGAQETQYF.